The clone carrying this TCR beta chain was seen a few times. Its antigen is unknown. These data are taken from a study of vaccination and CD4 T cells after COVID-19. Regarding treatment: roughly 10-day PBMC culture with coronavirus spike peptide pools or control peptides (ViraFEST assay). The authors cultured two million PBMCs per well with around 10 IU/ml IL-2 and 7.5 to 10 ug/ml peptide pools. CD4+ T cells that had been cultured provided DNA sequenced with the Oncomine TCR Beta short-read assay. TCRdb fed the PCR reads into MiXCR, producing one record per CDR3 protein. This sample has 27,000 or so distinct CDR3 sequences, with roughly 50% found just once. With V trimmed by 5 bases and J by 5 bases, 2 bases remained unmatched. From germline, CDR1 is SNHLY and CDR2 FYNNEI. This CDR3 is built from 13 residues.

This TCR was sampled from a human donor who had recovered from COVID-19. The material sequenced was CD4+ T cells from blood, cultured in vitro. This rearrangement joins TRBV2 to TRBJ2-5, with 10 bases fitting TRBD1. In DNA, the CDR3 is TGTGCCAGCAGTCGGGACAGGGGTGAGACCCAGTACTTC. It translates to CASSRDRGETQYF.